This record looks at one T cell receptor (beta chain) sequence and its context. What antigen it recognizes has not been identified. Base qualities are not recorded, but no much larger clone differs from it by a single base. This sample stems from a study of patients and donors after allogeneic stem cell transplantation (TCRdb year 2020). The receptor library was made with RT-PCR. Sequencing was performed on a NextSeq 550. TCRdb reran the public reads through fastp at Q25 and MiXCR, keeping productive beta chains. Here each entry gathers all rows of one CDR3 protein and keeps the most common genes and DNA. In all, the sample holds about 960,000 distinct CDR3 sequences, and approximately 18% of those were seen once. The top ten constitute about 6% of the sample. V and J lose 1 base and 0 bases, and a span of 9 bases separates them. CDR3 length: 16 amino acids, cysteine to phenylalanine. The DNA shown is the 48-base CDR3, in frame from base 1.

Sequenced sample: blood, either unsorted or a sorted T cell fraction (not recorded which). The rearranged segments are TRBV12-3 or TRBV12-4 and TRBJ2-2; there is no confident call for the D gene. The receptor was isolated from a human donor who was either an allogeneic HSCT recipient or a stem cell or donor lymphocyte infusion donor (not recorded which). It is not recorded whose cells these are; they may come from a transplant donor. The CDR3 region reads CASSLVQFANTGELFF. The DNA sequence reads TGTGCCAGCAGTTTAGTACAGTTCGCGAACACCGGGGAGCTGTTTTTT.